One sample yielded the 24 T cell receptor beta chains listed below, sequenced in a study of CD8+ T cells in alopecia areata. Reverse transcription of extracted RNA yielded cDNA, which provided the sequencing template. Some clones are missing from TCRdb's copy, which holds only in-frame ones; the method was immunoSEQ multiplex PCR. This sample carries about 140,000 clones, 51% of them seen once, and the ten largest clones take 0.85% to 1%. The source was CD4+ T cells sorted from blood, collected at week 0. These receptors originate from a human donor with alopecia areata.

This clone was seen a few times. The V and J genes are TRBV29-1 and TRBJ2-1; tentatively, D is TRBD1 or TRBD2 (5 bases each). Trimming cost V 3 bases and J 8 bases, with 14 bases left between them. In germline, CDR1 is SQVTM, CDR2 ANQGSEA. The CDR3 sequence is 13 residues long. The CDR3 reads CSVDEGVGHEQFF. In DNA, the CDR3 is TGCAGCGTTGATGAGGGAGTGGGACATGAGCAGTTCTTC.

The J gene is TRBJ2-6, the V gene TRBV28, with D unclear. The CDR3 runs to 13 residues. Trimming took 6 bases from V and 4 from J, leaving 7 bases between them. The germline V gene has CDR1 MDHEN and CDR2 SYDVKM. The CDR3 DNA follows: TGTGCCAGCAGGTTTCAGGGGGCCAACGTCCTGACTTTC. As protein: CASRFQGANVLTF.

The CDR3 nucleotides read TGTGCCAGCAGCCCCGAAAGGGACACAGATACGCAGTATTTT. This translates into CASSPERDTDTQYF. V gene TRBV7-9 combines with J gene TRBJ2-3; D call uncertain. CDR3 size: 14 residues. With 5 bases removed from V and 2 bases from J, the gap between germline ends came to 11 bases. Germline assignment: CDR1 SEHNR and CDR2 FQNEAQ (reference sequence).

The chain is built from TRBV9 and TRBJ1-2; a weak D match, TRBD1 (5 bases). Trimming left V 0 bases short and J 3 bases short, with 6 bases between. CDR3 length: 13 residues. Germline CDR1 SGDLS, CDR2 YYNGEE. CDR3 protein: CASSVVGDYGYTF. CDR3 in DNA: TGTGCCAGCAGCGTAGTGGGGGACTATGGCTACACCTTC.

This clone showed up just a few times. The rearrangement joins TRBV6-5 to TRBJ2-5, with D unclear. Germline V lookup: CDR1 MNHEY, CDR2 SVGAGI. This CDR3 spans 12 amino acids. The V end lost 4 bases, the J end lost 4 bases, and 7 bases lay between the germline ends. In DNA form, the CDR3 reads TGTGCCAGCAGTTCAAGAAGAGAGACCCAGTACTTC. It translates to CASSSRRETQYF.

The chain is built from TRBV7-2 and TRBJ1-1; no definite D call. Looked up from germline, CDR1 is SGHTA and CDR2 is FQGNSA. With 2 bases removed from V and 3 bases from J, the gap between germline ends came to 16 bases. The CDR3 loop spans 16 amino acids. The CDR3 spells CASSLRPLRRDTEAFF. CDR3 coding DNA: TGTGCCAGCAGCTTAAGACCCCTACGAAGGGACACTGAAGCTTTCTTT.

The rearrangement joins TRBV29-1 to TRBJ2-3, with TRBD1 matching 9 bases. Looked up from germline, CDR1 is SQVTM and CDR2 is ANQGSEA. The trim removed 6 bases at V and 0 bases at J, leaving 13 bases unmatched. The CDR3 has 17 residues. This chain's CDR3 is CSVAGTGSSPSTDTQYF. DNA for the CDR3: TGCAGCGTCGCGGGGACAGGGTCCTCTCCAAGCACAGATACGCAGTATTTT.

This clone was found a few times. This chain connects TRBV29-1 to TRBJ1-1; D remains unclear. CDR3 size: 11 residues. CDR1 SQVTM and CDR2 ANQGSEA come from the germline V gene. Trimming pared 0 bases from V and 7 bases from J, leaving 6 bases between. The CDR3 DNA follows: TGCAGCGTTGAAGACCCCGGTGAAGCTTTCTTT. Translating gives CSVEDPGEAFF.

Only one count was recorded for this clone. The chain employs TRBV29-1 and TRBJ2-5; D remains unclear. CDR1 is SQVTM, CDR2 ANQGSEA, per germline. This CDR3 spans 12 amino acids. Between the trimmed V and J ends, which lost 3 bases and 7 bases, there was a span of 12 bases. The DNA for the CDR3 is TGCAGCGTTGACAGAGGAAGAGGGACCCAGTACTTC. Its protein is CSVDRGRGTQYF.

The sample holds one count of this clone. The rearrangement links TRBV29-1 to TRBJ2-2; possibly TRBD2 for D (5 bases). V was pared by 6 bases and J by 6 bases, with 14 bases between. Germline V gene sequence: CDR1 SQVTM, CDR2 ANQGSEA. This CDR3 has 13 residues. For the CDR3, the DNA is TGCAGCGTGACGGGAAGGTTGTCCGGGGAGCTGTTTTTT. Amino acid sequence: CSVTGRLSGELFF.

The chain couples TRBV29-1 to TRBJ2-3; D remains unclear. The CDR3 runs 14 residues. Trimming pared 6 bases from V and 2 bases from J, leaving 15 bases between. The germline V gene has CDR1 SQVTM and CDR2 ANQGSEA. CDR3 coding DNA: TGCAGCGTCCCTGGGAAGGGCAACACAGATACGCAGTATTTT. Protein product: CSVPGKGNTDTQYF.

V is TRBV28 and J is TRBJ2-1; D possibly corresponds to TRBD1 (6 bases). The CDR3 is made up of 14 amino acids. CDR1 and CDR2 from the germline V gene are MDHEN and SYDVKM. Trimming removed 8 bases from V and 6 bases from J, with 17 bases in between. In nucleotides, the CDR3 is TGTGCCAGCCGGACAGCAGAAGCGCCCAATGAGCAGTTCTTC. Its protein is CASRTAEAPNEQFF.

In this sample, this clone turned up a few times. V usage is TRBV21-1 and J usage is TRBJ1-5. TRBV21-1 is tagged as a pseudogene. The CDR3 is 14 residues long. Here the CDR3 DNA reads TGTGCCAGCAGGACCGGGACGGGGAATCAGCCCCAGCATTTT. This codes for CASRTGTGNQPQHF.

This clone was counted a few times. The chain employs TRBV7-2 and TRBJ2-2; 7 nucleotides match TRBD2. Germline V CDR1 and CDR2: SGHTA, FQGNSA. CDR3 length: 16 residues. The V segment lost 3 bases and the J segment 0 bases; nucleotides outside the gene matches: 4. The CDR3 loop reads CASSLLGLSNTGELFF. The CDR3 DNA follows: TGTGCCAGCAGCTTGCTGGGACTATCGAACACCGGGGAGCTGTTTTTT.

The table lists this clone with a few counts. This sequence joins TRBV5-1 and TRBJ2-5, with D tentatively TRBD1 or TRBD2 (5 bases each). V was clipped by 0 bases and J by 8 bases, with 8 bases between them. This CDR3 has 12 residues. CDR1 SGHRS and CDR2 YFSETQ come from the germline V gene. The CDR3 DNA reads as TGCGCCAGCAGCTTGGATGGGGGAACCCAGTACTTC. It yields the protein CASSLDGGTQYF.

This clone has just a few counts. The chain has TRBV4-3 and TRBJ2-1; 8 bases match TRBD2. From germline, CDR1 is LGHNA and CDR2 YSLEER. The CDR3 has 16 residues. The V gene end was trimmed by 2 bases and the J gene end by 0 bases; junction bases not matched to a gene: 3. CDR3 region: CASSQSAGGSYNEQFF. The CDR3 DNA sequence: TGCGCCAGCAGCCAATCTGCGGGAGGCTCCTACAATGAGCAGTTCTTC.

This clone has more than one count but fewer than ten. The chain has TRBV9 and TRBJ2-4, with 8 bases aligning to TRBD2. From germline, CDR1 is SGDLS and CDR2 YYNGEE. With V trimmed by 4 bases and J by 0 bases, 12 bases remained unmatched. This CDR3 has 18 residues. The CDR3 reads CASSPPGFSGVAKNIQYF. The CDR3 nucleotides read TGTGCCAGCAGCCCCCCCGGGTTTAGCGGGGTAGCCAAAAACATTCAGTACTTC.

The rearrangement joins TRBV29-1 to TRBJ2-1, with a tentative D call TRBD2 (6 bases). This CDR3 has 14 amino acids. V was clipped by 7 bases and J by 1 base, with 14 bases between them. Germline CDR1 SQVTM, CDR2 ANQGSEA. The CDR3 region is CSAAAGTSYNEQFF. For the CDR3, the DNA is TGCAGCGCCGCGGCGGGGACTTCCTACAATGAGCAGTTCTTC.

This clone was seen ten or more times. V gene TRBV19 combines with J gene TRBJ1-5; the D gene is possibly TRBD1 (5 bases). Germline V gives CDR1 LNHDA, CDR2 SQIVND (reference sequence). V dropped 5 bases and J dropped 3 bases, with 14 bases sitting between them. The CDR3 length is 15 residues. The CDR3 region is CASSGGDLPNQPQHF. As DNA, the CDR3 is TGTGCCAGTAGTGGAGGGGACTTACCCAATCAGCCCCAGCATTTT.

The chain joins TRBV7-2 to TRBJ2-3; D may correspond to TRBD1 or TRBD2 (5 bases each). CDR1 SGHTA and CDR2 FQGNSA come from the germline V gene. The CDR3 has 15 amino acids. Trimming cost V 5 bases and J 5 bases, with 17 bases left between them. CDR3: CASSLTGRPVDTQYF. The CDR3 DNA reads TGTGCCAGCAGCCTGACGGGACGGCCTGTAGATACGCAGTATTTT.

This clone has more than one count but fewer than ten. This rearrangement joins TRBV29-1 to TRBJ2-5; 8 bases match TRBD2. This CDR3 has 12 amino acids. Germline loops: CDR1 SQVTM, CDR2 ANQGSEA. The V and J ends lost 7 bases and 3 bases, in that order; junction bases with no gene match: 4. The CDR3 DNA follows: TGCAGCGGGGGGCGGGAGGAAGAGACCCAGTACTTC. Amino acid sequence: CSGGREEETQYF.

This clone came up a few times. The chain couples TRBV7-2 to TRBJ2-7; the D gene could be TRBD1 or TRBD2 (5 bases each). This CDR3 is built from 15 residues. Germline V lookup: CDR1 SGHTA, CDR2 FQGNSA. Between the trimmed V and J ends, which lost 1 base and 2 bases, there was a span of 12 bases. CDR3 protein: CASSLVHGTTYEQYF. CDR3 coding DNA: TGTGCCAGCAGCTTAGTTCACGGGACGACCTACGAGCAGTACTTC.

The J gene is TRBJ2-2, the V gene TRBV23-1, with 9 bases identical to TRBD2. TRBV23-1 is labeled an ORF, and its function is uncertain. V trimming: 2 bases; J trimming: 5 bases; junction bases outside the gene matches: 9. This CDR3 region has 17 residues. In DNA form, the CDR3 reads TGCGCCAGCAGTCAAGAGTTTTGGCGGGAGGGAACCGGGGAGCTGTTTTTT. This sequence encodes CASSQEFWREGTGELFF.

In DNA form, the CDR3 reads TGTGCCAGCGCTTCCCGCCCAGGGCCTGGCACGCAGTATTTT. Protein: CASASRPGPGTQYF. This rearrangement joins TRBV25-1 to TRBJ2-3; a possible D gene is TRBD1 (5 bases). The CDR3 is 14 amino acids. The V gene lost 8 bases and the J gene lost 9 bases, with 21 bases spanning the gap. In germline, CDR1 is MGHDK, CDR2 SYGVNS.